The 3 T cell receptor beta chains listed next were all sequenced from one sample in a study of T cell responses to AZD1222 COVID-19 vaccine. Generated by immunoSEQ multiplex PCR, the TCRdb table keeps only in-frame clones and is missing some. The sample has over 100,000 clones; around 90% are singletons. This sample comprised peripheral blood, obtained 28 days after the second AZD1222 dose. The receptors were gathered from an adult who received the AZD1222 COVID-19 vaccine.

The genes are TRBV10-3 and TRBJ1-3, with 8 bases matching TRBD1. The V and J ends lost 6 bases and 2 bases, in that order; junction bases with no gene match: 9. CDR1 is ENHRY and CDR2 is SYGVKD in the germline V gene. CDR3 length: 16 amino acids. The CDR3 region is CAIRQGQGATGNTIYF. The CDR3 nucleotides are TGTGCCATCAGGCAGGGGCAGGGGGCGACTGGAAACACCATATATTTT.

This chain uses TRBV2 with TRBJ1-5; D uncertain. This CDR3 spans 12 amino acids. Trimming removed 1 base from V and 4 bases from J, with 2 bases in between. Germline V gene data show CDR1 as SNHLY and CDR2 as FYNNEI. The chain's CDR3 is CASSEGNQPQHF. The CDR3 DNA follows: TGTGCCAGCAGTGAAGGTAATCAGCCCCAGCATTTT. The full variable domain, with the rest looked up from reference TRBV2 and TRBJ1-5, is EPEVTQTPSHQVTQMGQEVILRCVPISNHLYFYWYRQILGQKVEFLVSFYNNEISEKSEIFDDQFSVERPDGSNFTLKIRSTKLEDSAMYFCASSEGNQPQHFGDGTRLSIL.

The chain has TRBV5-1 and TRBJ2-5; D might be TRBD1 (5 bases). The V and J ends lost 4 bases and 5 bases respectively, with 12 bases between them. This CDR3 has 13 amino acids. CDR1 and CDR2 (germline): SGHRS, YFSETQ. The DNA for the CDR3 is TGCGCCAGCAGCATTGGGGCTAGGGAGACCCAGTACTTC. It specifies CASSIGARETQYF. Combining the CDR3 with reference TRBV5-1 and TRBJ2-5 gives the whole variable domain KAGVTQTPRYLIKTRGQQVTLSCSPISGHRSVSWYQQTPGQGLQFLFEYFSETQRNKGNFPGRFSGRQFSNSRSEMNVSTLELGDSALYLCASSIGARETQYFGPGTRLLVL.